The clone carrying this T cell receptor (beta chain) came up a few times. Noted time point: pretreatment peripheral blood. This sample is part of a study of PD-L1 blockade in urothelial cancer. Study in general: The median number of T cells present in blood samples was under 150,000.

Profiling relied on immunoSEQ multiplex PCR, and the TCRdb table lists in-frame clones only, not all of them. The sample has tens of thousands of clones, more than 75% seen once; the top ten hold roughly 1.9%. Per the germline V gene, CDR1 is SNHLY and CDR2 is FYNNEI. Trimming removed 4 bases from V and 7 bases from J; junction bases left unmatched: 3. This CDR3 spans 13 amino acids. This receptor was identified in a man aged 50 or older with urothelial cancer. The V call is TRBV2, the J call TRBJ2-2; 7 nucleotides align to TRBD1. Source: PBMCs, taken around atezolizumab (anti-PD-L1) treatment. CDR3 sequence reads: CASSVGTVGELFF. CDR3 in DNA: TGTGCCAGCAGTGTGGGGACAGTCGGGGAGCTGTTTTTT.